This is a list of T cell receptor beta chains from one sample in a study of shared clonotypes between healthy human individuals. Only in-frame clones appear in the TCRdb table, and some are missing; sequencing was by immunoSEQ multiplex PCR. The sample has approximately 2,000,000 clones; approximately 90% are singletons. Sequencing input: naive CD4+ T cells from PBMCs. The receptors were sampled from a man aged 18 to 29 in good health. Some clones in this sample may be carry-over from other donors' samples. Both conserved end residues are part of each CDR3. The D gene is left open where the match is weak. Clone size, where shown, is once, few, many, or a class for clones that have expanded.

J: TRBJ1-1; D: .; V: TRBV19; length: 16; size: .; CDR3: CASSTRVYVGITEAFF; DNA: TGTGCCAGTAGTACCCGGGTTTATGTCGGCATCACTGAAGCTTTCTTT
J: TRBJ1-2; D: TRBD1; V: TRBV9; length: 15; size: .; CDR3: CASSPRTGGFGGYTF; DNA: TGTGCCAGCAGCCCCCGGACAGGGGGATTCGGTGGCTACACCTTC
J: TRBJ2-5; D: .; V: TRBV5-1; length: 14; size: once; CDR3: CASSFGAGWETQYF; DNA: TGCGCCAGCAGCTTCGGGGCAGGCTGGGAGACCCAGTACTTC
J: TRBJ1-3; D: .; V: TRBV2; length: 15; size: .; CDR3: CASSTRRMPGNTIYF; DNA: TGTGCCAGCAGCACACGGAGGATGCCCGGAAACACCATATATTTT
J: TRBJ2-3; D: TRBD2; V: TRBV27; length: 16; size: .; CDR3: CASSKRLAGGRDTQYF; DNA: TGTGCCAGCAGTAAAAGACTAGCGGGCGGCCGAGATACGCAGTATTTT
J: TRBJ2-7; D: .; V: TRBV20-1; length: 11; size: once; CDR3: CSARGRSEQYF; DNA: TGCAGTGCTAGGGGGCGGAGCGAGCAGTACTTC
J: TRBJ1-4; D: .; V: TRBV2; length: 14; size: .; CDR3: CASLRETLNEKLFF; DNA: TGTGCCAGCCTCCGGGAGACCCTTAATGAAAAACTGTTTTTT
J: TRBJ1-3; D: TRBD1; V: TRBV18; length: 15; size: once; CDR3: CASFPQGASGNTIYF; DNA: TGTGCCAGCTTCCCACAGGGGGCCTCTGGAAACACCATATATTTT
J: TRBJ1-2; D: .; V: TRBV6-5; length: 14; size: .; CDR3: CASSYTGSVYGYTF; DNA: TGTGCCAGCAGTTACACAGGTTCGGTATATGGCTACACCTTC
J: TRBJ2-1; D: TRBD1; V: TRBV7-2; length: 16; size: .; CDR3: CASSLWDNRGHNEQFF; DNA: TGTGCCAGCAGCTTATGGGACAACAGGGGCCACAATGAGCAGTTCTTC
J: TRBJ2-2; D: .; V: TRBV9; length: 15; size: once; CDR3: CASSEVARNTGELFF; DNA: TGTGCCAGCAGCGAAGTGGCCAGAAACACCGGGGAGCTGTTTTTT
J: TRBJ2-5; D: TRBD2; V: TRBV5-5; length: 16; size: .; CDR3: CASSLSAGGPGETQYF; DNA: TGTGCCAGCAGCTTGTCAGCGGGAGGGCCAGGGGAGACCCAGTACTTC
J: TRBJ2-3; D: .; V: TRBV7-3; length: 14; size: once; CDR3: CASSLILRTDTQYF; DNA: TGTGCCAGCAGCTTAATCCTCCGCACAGATACGCAGTATTTT
J: TRBJ2-5; D: .; V: TRBV4-3; length: 13; size: .; CDR3: CASSQNLWETQYF; DNA: TGCGCCAGCAGCCAAAATTTATGGGAGACCCAGTACTTC
J: TRBJ2-1; D: TRBD1; V: TRBV10-3; length: 12; size: .; CDR3: CAIRRQGNEQFF; DNA: TGTGCCATCAGAAGACAGGGGAATGAGCAGTTCTTC
J: TRBJ2-5; D: TRBD2; V: TRBV6-1; length: 15; size: once; CDR3: CASSATGTSGETQYF; DNA: TGTGCCAGCAGTGCGACCGGGACTAGCGGGGAGACCCAGTACTTC
J: TRBJ1-4; D: .; V: TRBV19; length: 14; size: .; CDR3: CASHQGSANEKLFF; DNA: TGTGCCAGCCATCAGGGTTCGGCTAATGAAAAACTGTTTTTT
J: TRBJ2-2; D: .; V: TRBV5-1; length: 14; size: once; CDR3: CASSLVDGDGELFF; DNA: TGCGCCAGCAGCTTGGTCGACGGAGACGGGGAGCTGTTTTTT
J: TRBJ1-1; D: .; V: TRBV28; length: 13; size: .; CDR3: CASSFSGRTEAFF; DNA: TGTGCCAGCAGTTTCTCGGGTCGCACTGAAGCTTTCTTT
J: TRBJ2-7; D: TRBD2; V: TRBV4-1; length: 20; size: .; CDR3: CASSQDTGTSGRLISYEQYF; DNA: TGCGCCAGTAGCCAAGACACCGGGACTAGCGGGAGGTTAATATCCTACGAGCAGTACTTC
J: TRBJ1-2; D: .; V: TRBV19; length: 14; size: .; CDR3: CASTGTGGIYGYTF; DNA: TGTGCCAGTACCGGGACGGGGGGGATATACGGCTACACCTTC
J: TRBJ2-1; D: .; V: TRBV7-9; length: 14; size: .; CDR3: CASSLGSVGDEQFF; DNA: TGTGCCAGCAGCTTAGGTAGCGTAGGCGATGAGCAGTTCTTC
J: TRBJ2-1; D: .; V: TRBV7-6; length: 15; size: .; CDR3: CASSLGGNSYNEQFF; DNA: TGTGCCAGCAGCTTAGGGGGCAACTCCTACAATGAGCAGTTCTTC
J: TRBJ2-7; D: .; V: TRBV7-9; length: 11; size: .; CDR3: CASSMFGEQYF; DNA: TGTGCCAGCAGCATGTTTGGCGAGCAGTACTTC
J: TRBJ1-1; D: .; V: TRBV19; length: 15; size: few; CDR3: CASSIPRGWGTEAFF; DNA: TGTGCCAGTAGTATACCCCGGGGGTGGGGCACTGAAGCTTTCTTT
J: TRBJ2-3; D: TRBD2; V: TRBV7-8; length: 16; size: once; CDR3: CASSLIAGGGTDTQYF; DNA: TGTGCCAGCAGCTTAATAGCGGGAGGTGGCACAGATACGCAGTATTTT
J: TRBJ1-5; D: .; V: TRBV2; length: 13; size: .; CDR3: CASSEGEDQPQHF; DNA: TGTGCCAGCAGTGAAGGAGAGGATCAGCCCCAGCATTTT
J: TRBJ1-2; D: TRBD1; V: TRBV30; length: 15; size: .; CDR3: CAGNPDRGGDYGYTF; DNA: TGTGCCGGAAACCCGGACAGGGGAGGAGACTATGGCTACACCTTC
J: TRBJ2-3; D: .; V: TRBV5-1; length: 16; size: .; CDR3: CASSSLQGSSTDTQYF; DNA: TGCGCCAGCAGCTCCCTCCAGGGAAGTAGCACAGATACGCAGTATTTT
J: TRBJ2-7; D: .; V: TRBV15; length: 15; size: .; CDR3: CATSRDWGISYEQYF; DNA: TGTGCCACCAGCAGAGATTGGGGGATCTCCTACGAGCAGTACTTC
J: TRBJ2-2; D: .; V: TRBV28; length: 15; size: .; CDR3: CASSLPTLRAGELFF; DNA: TGTGCCAGCAGTTTGCCGACTCTCCGCGCCGGGGAGCTGTTTTTT
J: TRBJ2-1; D: TRBD2; V: TRBV7-3; length: 15; size: .; CDR3: CASSLSGTSYNEQFF; DNA: TGTGCCAGCAGCCTAAGCGGGACCTCCTACAATGAGCAGTTCTTC
J: TRBJ1-2; D: .; V: TRBV6-1; length: 15; size: once; CDR3: CASSESGTANYGYTF; DNA: TGTGCCAGCAGTGAATCAGGCACAGCTAACTATGGCTACACCTTC
J: TRBJ1-4; D: .; V: TRBV18; length: 17; size: .; CDR3: CASSPNQPATSNEKLFF; DNA: TGTGCCAGCTCACCAAATCAGCCGGCAACCTCTAATGAAAAACTGTTTTTT
J: TRBJ2-7; D: TRBD1; V: TRBV28; length: 15; size: .; CDR3: CASSALRDRGNEQYF; DNA: TGTGCCAGCAGTGCCCTCCGGGACAGGGGCAACGAGCAGTACTTC